This TCR beta chain comes out of a study of blood T cell repertoires in COVID-19. This clone was seen only once. Germline trimming cut 4 bases from V and 5 bases from J; bases unmatched to any gene: 4. Germline loops: CDR1 SGHNT, CDR2 YYREEE (reference sequence). The CDR3 extends over 15 amino acids. The repertoire was sequenced with immunoSEQ multiplex PCR; TCRdb's copy has only in-frame clones and lacks some. Of about 250,000 clones in the sample, approximately 92% were seen once. This clonotype was obtained from a woman between 18 and 30 years old who had recovered from COVID-19. Material: PBMCs or T cells enriched from blood (not recorded which). The chain employs TRBV5-4 and TRBJ2-1, with TRBD1 matching over 12 bases. The DNA for the CDR3 is TGTGCCAGCAGCCAGGGACAGGGGGCCCACAATGAGCAGTTCTTC. Protein product: CASSQGQGAHNEQFF.